Detailed here is one T cell receptor beta chain. Its target is unknown. Germline V lookup: CDR1 MDHEN, CDR2 SYDVKM. The CDR3 is 13 amino acids. V was pared by 5 bases and J by 2 bases, with 8 bases between. Sequencing used immunoSEQ multiplex PCR; TCRdb keeps in-frame clones, though not all of them. The sample yields approximately 12,000 clones, over 80% seen once. These data originate in a study of OX40 agonist ivuxolimab in advanced cancers. Overall study: Mean age about 60 years, range roughly 20 to 85; 82.7% male.

Whole-study findings and limits: Low normalized T-cell clonal expansion also characterized some of the nonresponders. CD8+ T cells averaged more expanded clones than CD4+.

The TCR sequence derives from an adult with an advanced solid tumor such as melanoma, head and neck, liver or kidney cancer. The chain has TRBV28 and TRBJ2-3; D gene ambiguous. The sample was CD4+ or CD8+ T cells sorted from blood, taken in a trial of the OX40 agonist ivuxolimab. CDR3 in amino acids: CASSPPYTDTQYF. The CDR3 coding sequence is TGTGCCAGCAGTCCCCCCTACACAGATACGCAGTATTTT. Filled out from reference TRBV28 and TRBJ2-3, the complete variable domain reads DVKVTQSSRYLVKRTGEKVFLECVQDMDHENMFWYRQDPGLGLRLIYFSYDVKMKEKGDIPEGYSVSREKKERFSLILESASTNQTSMYLCASSPPYTDTQYFGPGTRLTVL.